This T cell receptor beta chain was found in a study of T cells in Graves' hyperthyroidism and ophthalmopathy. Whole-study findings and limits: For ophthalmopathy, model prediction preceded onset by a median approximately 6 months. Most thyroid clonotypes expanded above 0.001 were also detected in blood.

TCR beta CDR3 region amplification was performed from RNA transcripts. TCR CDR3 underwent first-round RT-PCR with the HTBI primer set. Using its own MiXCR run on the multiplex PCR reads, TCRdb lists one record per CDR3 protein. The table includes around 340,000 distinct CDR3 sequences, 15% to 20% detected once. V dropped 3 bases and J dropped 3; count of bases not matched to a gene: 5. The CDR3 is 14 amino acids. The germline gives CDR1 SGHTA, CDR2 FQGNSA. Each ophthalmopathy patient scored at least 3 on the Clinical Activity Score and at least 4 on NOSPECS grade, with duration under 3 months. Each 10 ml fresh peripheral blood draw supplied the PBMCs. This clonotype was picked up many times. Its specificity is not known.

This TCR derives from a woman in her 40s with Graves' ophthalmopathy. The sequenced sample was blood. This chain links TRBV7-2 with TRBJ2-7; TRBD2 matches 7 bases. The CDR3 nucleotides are TGTGCCAGCAGCTTCCTAGCGGCCCACTACGAGCAGTACTTC. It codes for CASSFLAAHYEQYF.